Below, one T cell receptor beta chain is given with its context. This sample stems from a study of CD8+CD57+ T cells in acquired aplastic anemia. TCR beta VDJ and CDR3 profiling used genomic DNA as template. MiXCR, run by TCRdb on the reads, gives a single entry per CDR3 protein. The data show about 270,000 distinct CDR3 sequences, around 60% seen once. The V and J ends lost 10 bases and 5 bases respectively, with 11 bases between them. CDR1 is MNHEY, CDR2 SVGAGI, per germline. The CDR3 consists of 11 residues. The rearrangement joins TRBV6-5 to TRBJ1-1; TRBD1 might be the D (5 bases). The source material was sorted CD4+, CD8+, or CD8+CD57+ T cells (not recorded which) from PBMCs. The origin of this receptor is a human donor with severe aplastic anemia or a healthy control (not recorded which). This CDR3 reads CATGERTEAFF. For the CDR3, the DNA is TGTGCCACGGGGGAGCGAACTGAAGCTTTCTTT.